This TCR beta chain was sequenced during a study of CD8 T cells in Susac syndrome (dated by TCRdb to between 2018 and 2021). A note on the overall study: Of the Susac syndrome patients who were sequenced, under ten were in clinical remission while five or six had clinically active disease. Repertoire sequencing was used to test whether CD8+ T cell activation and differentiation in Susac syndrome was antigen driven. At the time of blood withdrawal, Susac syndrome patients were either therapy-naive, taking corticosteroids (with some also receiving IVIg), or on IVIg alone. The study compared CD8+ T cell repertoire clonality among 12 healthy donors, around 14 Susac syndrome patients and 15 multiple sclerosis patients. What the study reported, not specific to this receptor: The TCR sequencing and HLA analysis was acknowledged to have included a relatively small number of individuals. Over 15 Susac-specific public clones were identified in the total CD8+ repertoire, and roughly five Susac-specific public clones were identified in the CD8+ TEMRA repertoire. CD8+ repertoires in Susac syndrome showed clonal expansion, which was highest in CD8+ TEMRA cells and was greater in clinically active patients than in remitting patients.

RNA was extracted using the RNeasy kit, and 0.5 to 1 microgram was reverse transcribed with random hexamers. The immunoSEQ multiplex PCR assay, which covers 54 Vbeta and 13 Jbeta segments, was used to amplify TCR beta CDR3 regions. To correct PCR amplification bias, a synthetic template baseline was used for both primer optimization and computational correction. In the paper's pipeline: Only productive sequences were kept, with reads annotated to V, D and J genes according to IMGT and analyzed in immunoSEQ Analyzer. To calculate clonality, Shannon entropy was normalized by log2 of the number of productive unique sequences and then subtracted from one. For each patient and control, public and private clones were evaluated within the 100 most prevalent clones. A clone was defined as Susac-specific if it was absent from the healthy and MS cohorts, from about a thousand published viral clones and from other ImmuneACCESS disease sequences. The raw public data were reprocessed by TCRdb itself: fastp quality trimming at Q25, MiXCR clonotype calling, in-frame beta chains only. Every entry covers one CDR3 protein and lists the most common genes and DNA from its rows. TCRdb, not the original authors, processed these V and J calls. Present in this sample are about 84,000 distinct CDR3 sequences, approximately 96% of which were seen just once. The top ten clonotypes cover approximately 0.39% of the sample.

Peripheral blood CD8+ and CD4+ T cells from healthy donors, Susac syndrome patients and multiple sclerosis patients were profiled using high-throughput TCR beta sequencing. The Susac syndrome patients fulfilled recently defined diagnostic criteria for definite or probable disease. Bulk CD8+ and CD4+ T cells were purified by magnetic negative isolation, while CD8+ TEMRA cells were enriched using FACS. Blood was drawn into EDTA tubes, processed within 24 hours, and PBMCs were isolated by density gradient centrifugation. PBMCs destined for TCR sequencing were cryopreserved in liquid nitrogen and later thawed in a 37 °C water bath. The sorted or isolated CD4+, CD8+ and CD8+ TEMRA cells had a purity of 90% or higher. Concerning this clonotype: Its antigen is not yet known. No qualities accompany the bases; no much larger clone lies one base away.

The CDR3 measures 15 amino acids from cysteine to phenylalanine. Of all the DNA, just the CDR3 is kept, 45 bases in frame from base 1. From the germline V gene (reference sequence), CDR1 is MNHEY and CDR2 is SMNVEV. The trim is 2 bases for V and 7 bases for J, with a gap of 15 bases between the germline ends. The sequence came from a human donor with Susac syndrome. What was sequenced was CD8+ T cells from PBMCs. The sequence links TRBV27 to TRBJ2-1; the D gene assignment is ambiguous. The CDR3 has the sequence CASSLLGPPPNEQFF. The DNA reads TGTGCCAGCAGTTTACTAGGTCCCCCCCCAAATGAGCAGTTCTTC.